The following is a T cell receptor (beta chain) sequence with its context. The source of the sample is a study of blood T cell repertoires in COVID-19. Profiling relied on immunoSEQ multiplex PCR, and the TCRdb table lists in-frame clones only, not all of them. The sample holds fewer than 60,000 clones, about 92% seen once. CDR1 and CDR2 from the germline V gene are SGHVS and FQNEAQ. After removal of 2 bases from V and 5 bases from J, the junction contained 3 bases not matched to a gene. The CDR3 is made up of 14 amino acids. The clonotype originates from a man between 60 and 70 years old with COVID-19, enrolled during active disease. J is TRBJ2-5 and V is TRBV7-8; 9 bases are shared with TRBD2. The sample consisted of peripheral blood. The DNA of the CDR3 is TGTGCCAGCAGCTTATCGACTAGCGGTGAGACCCAGTACTTC. Encoded protein: CASSLSTSGETQYF.